A selection of T cell receptor beta chains follows, all from one sample in a study of naive and memory T cell subsets. MiXCR, applied by TCRdb to the UMI-ligation and nested PCR reads, yields one record per CDR3 protein. The table records 85,000 or so distinct CDR3 sequences, over 9% of them present only once. The sequencing input was naive CD8+ T cells from blood. The origin of the receptors is a human donor in good health. Both conserved end residues are part of each CDR3. Each record gives: J gene, D gene, CDR3 length, V gene, clone size, CDR3 DNA, CDR3 protein. A D gene is named only where the DNA matches it firmly. Clone size is not always given. Where it is, it says once, few, many or a class for expanded clones.

>TRBJ2-7|-|15|TRBV7-2|many
TGTGCCAGCAGCTTCCTCTCGGGTGGCACCTACGAGCAGTACTTC
CASSFLSGGTYEQYF
>TRBJ2-2|-|13|TRBV10-2|many
TGCGGGGTTTGGGGTCGAGACGGCGGGGAGCTGTTTTTT
CGVWGRDGGELFF
>TRBJ1-6|-|15|TRBV28|few
TGTGCCAGCAGACAACAGGGTACCTATAATTCACCCCTCCACTTT
CASRQQGTYNSPLHF
>TRBJ2-7|-|13|TRBV29-1|many
TGCAGCGTTGAAGATACAATCTCCTACGAGCAGTACTTC
CSVEDTISYEQYF
>TRBJ2-7|TRBD1|16|TRBV28|few
TGTGCCAGCAGTCACTCAACCGGGACAGGGAAACACGAGCAGTACTTC
CASSHSTGTGKHEQYF
>TRBJ2-7|TRBD1|15|TRBV6-6|many
TGTGCCAGCACCCCCGGGGGACAGGGGGCATACGAGCAGTACTTC
CASTPGGQGAYEQYF
>TRBJ2-5|-|14|TRBV7-9|few
TGTGCCAGCAGCTTAGTCCAACGGGGGGAGACCCAGTACTTC
CASSLVQRGETQYF
>TRBJ2-3|-|14|TRBV29-1|many
TGCAGCGTTTGGGAGACTGGTTTCACAGATACGCAGTATTTT
CSVWETGFTDTQYF
>TRBJ2-2|-|13|TRBV12-3/TRBV12-4|-
TGTGCCAGCAACCCGGGCGGAGCCGGGGAGCTGTTTTTT
CASNPGGAGELFF
>TRBJ2-1|TRBD2|20|TRBV5-4|many
TGTGCCAGCAGCCTACCGGGACAGACAACTAGGGCTAGCGGGAACAATGAGCAGTTCTTC
CASSLPGQTTRASGNNEQFF
>TRBJ2-7|-|12|TRBV20-1|many
TGCAGTGCCGAATACCAGGGTGGCGAGCAGTACTTC
CSAEYQGGEQYF
>TRBJ1-1|-|12|TRBV28|few
TGTGCCAGCAGTTTAACGGCGGGGGCAACTTTCTTT
CASSLTAGATFF
>TRBJ1-1|-|15|TRBV7-2|-
TGTGCCAGCAGCGCGTCGGGGGGTGGAAACACTGAAGCTTTCTTT
CASSASGGGNTEAFF
>TRBJ2-7|-|14|TRBV29-1|many
TGCAGCGTTGAGATACACGCGACTACCTACGAGCAGTACTTC
CSVEIHATTYEQYF
>TRBJ1-5|-|14|TRBV27|few
TGTGCCAGCAGTTTTCTCGGACCAGATCAGCCCCAGCATTTT
CASSFLGPDQPQHF
>TRBJ2-7|-|14|TRBV9|many
TGTGCCAGCAGCGTAGTTGGGAACTCCTACGAGCAGTACTTC
CASSVVGNSYEQYF
>TRBJ2-1|TRBD2|14|TRBV19|many
TGTGCCAGTAGTCTTGGGGAGGGATACAATGAGCAGTTCTTC
CASSLGEGYNEQFF
>TRBJ1-5|-|14|TRBV7-9|many
TGTGCCAGCAGCTATGAAGGGGCAAATCAGCCCCAGCATTTT
CASSYEGANQPQHF
>TRBJ2-5|TRBD2|15|TRBV12-3/TRBV12-4|-
TGTGCCAGCAGTTTACTAGCGGGAGAAGGGGAGACCCAGTACTTC
CASSLLAGEGETQYF
>TRBJ2-3|-|16|TRBV6-2/TRBV6-3|-
TGTGCCAGCAGTCCCGACAGGTCCTACTACACAGATACGCAGTATTTT
CASSPDRSYYTDTQYF
>TRBJ2-7|-|13|TRBV20-1|few
TGCAGTGCTCGGACAGAGAGCTCCTACGAGCAGTACTTC
CSARTESSYEQYF
>TRBJ2-6|TRBD2|19|TRBV12-3/TRBV12-4|once
TGTGCCAGCAGTTGGTGGCTGGGGACGGGAGGCTCTGGGGCCAACGTCCTGACTTTC
CASSWWLGTGGSGANVLTF
>TRBJ2-3|-|18|TRBV20-1|-
TGCAGTGCTAGAGACAGGAACTTAGACCCCCAGTCGTCAGATACGCAGTATTTT
CSARDRNLDPQSSDTQYF